This T cell receptor beta chain stems from a study of CD4 T cell repertoires in COVID-19. The CDR3 has 14 amino acids. V lost 5 bases and J lost 1, with 11 bases in between. CDR1 and CDR2 from the germline V gene are SGHAT and FQDESV (reference sequence). On this clone itself: Its matching antigen is unknown.

Study-level findings and limits: Some SARS-CoV-2 clonotypes, between about 6.5 and 26%, recurred in SARS-CoV and/or HKU1 cultures. Two or all three memory subsets shared several highly expanded SARS-CoV-2-reactive clonotypes.

The memory T cells were sequenced right after ex vivo isolation, without culture. Sequenced by immunoSEQ multiplex PCR; TCRdb stores in-frame clones only, minus some. Seen here are 6,500 to 8,500 clones, 84% observed once, and the top ten hold about 2%. The rearrangement uses TRBV11-1 and TRBJ2-5; D gene ambiguous. Sequences were derived from effector memory CD4+ T cells from blood, sampled before the COVID-19 pandemic. This TCR was recovered from a human donor who had COVID-19. CDR3 region: CASSPHGLQETQYF. CDR3 bases: TGTGCCAGCAGCCCCCATGGCCTCCAAGAGACCCAGTACTTC.